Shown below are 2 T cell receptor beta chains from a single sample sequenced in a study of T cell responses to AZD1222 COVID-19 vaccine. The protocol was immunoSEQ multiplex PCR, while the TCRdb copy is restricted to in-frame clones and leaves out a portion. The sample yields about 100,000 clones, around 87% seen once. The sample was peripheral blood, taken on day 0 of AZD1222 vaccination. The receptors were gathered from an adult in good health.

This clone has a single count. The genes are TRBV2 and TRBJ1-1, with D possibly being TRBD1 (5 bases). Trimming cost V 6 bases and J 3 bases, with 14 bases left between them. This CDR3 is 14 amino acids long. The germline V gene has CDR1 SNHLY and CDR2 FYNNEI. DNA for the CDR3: TGTGCCAGCAGGAAGGGAGGGGTGGACACTGAAGCTTTCTTT. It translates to CASRKGGVDTEAFF.

The CDR3 nucleotides read TGTGCCAGCATGCGGCAGGGTCTCACAGAAGCTTTCTTT. Translated: CASMRQGLTEAFF. This chain connects TRBV2 to TRBJ1-1, with D possibly TRBD1 on 5 matching bases. Germline CDR1 reads SNHLY; CDR2 reads FYNNEI. This CDR3 comprises 13 residues. V was trimmed by 7 bases and J by 8 bases, leaving 17 bases between them.